The next 8 T cell receptor beta chains were all read from a single sample in a study of identical twins. One entry per CDR3 protein results from TCRdb running MiXCR on the 5' RACE reads. The sample includes more than 1.5 million distinct CDR3 sequences, less than 35% seen only once; the top ten take about 0.25%. Material: cord blood. The receptor set was obtained from a newborn girl in good health.

The J gene is TRBJ1-2, the V gene TRBV12-3 or TRBV12-4; possibly TRBD1 for D (5 bases). Trimming took 7 bases from V and 2 from J, leaving 14 bases between them. This CDR3 comprises 14 residues. This chain's CDR3 is CASKADGTNYGYTF. In nucleotides, the CDR3 is TGTGCCAGCAAGGCCGACGGGACGAACTATGGCTACACCTTC.

This clonotype was seen only a few times. The chain employs TRBV6-7 and TRBJ2-3, with 7 bases that match TRBD2. TRBV6-7 is an ORF for which the function is uncertain. Losses at the gene ends were 4 bases for V and 2 bases for J; bases not matched to a gene: 12. The CDR3 contains 17 residues. CDR3 sequence reads: CASSFEGWRELTDTQYF. CDR3 nucleotides: TGTGCCAGCAGTTTCGAAGGGTGGCGGGAGCTCACAGATACGCAGTATTTT.

This clonotype was seen ten or more times. The junction does not match germline at one end; this may be a read error. The chain recombines TRBV11-2 with TRBJ2-1; possible D gene TRBD1, 6 bases. The CDR3 loop spans 14 amino acids. CDR1 is SGHAT and CDR2 is FQNNGV in the germline V gene. CDR3 DNA: TGCGCCAGCAGCCCGGACAGCTCCTACAATGAGCAGTTCTTC. Translating it yields CASSPDSSYNEQFF.

This clonotype was detected only a few times. CDR3 sequence reads: CASSEREGLNYGYTF. CDR3 DNA: TGTGCCAGCAGTGAAAGGGAAGGGCTCAACTATGGCTACACCTTC. The rearrangement links TRBV25-1 to TRBJ1-2; D is ambiguous. CDR1 and CDR2 (germline): MGHDK, SYGVNS. The CDR3 runs to 15 residues. V was shortened by 2 bases and J by 2 bases, with 12 bases between the two germline ends.

The chain employs TRBV28 and TRBJ1-1, with D hard to call. The germline V gene encodes CDR1 MDHEN and CDR2 SYDVKM. The germline V and J ends were trimmed by 6 bases and 1 base, with 12 bases remaining between them. The CDR3 spans 14 residues. CDR3 nucleotide sequence: TGTGCCAGCAGCTTTACGGAGAGGAACACTGAAGCTTTCTTT. Translation: CASSFTERNTEAFF. The whole variable domain, remainder taken from reference TRBV28 and TRBJ1-1, is DVKVTQSSRYLVKRTGEKVFLECVQDMDHENMFWYRQDPGLGLRLIYFSYDVKMKEKGDIPEGYSVSREKKERFSLILESASTNQTSMYLCASSFTERNTEAFFGQGTRLTVV.

This clonotype has more than one count but fewer than ten. The chain has TRBV7-2 and TRBJ2-1; TRBD2 matches at 12 bases. V trimming: 2 bases; J trimming: 8 bases; junction bases outside the gene matches: 7. The V gene's germline CDR1 is SGHTA and CDR2 FQGNSA. The CDR3 is 16 amino acids. The CDR3 nucleotides are TGTGCCAGCAGCTTAAGGGCTAGCGGGAGGGTCGATGAGCAGTTCTTC. As protein: CASSLRASGRVDEQFF. Full variable domain (missing parts from reference TRBV7-2 and TRBJ2-1): GAGVSQSPSNKVTEKGKDVELRCDPISGHTALYWYRQSLGQGLEFLIYFQGNSAPDKSGLPSDRFSAERTGGSVSTLTIQRTQQEDSAVYLCASSLRASGRVDEQFFGPGTRLTVL.

Only a few counts were recorded for this clonotype. The rearrangement joins TRBV28 to TRBJ2-7, with 9 nucleotides matching TRBD2. The CDR3 length is 16 residues. J lost 0 bases, V lost 3 bases, and 6 bases had no gene match. Per the germline V gene, CDR1 is MDHEN and CDR2 is SYDVKM. The CDR3: CASSFRTSGPSYEQYF. As DNA, the CDR3 is TGTGCCAGCAGTTTCAGAACTAGCGGGCCCTCCTACGAGCAGTACTTC. The variable domain in full, with the rest retrieved from reference TRBV28 and TRBJ2-7, is DVKVTQSSRYLVKRTGEKVFLECVQDMDHENMFWYRQDPGLGLRLIYFSYDVKMKEKGDIPEGYSVSREKKERFSLILESASTNQTSMYLCASSFRTSGPSYEQYFGPGTRLTVT.

V is TRBV7-9 and J is TRBJ2-2; tentative D call: TRBD2 (5 bases). The germline V gene has CDR1 SEHNR and CDR2 FQNEAQ (reference sequence). V gave up 5 bases and J gave up 3 bases, with 13 bases separating them. The CDR3 length is 15 residues. The chain's CDR3 is CASSRSAGDTGELFF. Here the CDR3 DNA reads TGTGCCAGCAGCCGTTCCGCGGGTGACACCGGGGAGCTGTTTTTT.